These 10 T cell receptor beta chains share one sample of origin, sequenced in a study of chemoradiotherapy in HPV16-positive cancers. Sequenced by immunoSEQ multiplex PCR; TCRdb stores in-frame clones only, minus some. The repertoire has nearly 5,000 clones, roughly nine tenths of them found once; the top ten carry 3% to 3.5%. The sequencing here drew on tumor tissue, taken from a patient who underwent chemoradiotherapy. These receptors originate from a human donor with HPV-associated anogenital cancer.

This chain links TRBV5-6 with TRBJ2-7; 10 bases align to TRBD2. The CDR3 runs to 13 residues. J lost 5 bases, V lost 7 bases, and 6 bases had no gene match. Per the germline V gene, CDR1 is SGHDT and CDR2 is YYEEEE. This CDR3 reads CASSKRGGNEQYF. CDR3 coding DNA: TGTGCCAGCTCGAAGCGGGGGGGCAACGAGCAGTACTTC.

CDR3 protein: CAWSASYNEQFF. The CDR3 nucleotides are TGTGCCTGGAGTGCGTCCTACAATGAGCAGTTCTTC. The chain joins TRBV30 to TRBJ2-1; D is uncertain. The CDR3 is made up of 12 amino acids. The germline V gene has CDR1 GTSNPN and CDR2 SVGIG (reference sequence). V was cut by 1 base and J by 1 base, with 2 bases left in between. The variable domain in full, with the rest retrieved from reference TRBV30 and TRBJ2-1, is SQTIHQWPATLVQPVGSPLSLECTVEGTSNPNLYWYRQAAGRGLQLLFYSVGIGQISSEVPQNLSASRPQDRQFILSSKKLLLSDSGFYLCAWSASYNEQFFGPGTRLTVL.

V is TRBV6-1 and J is TRBJ1-2, with 7 positions matching TRBD1. Germline loops: CDR1 MNHNS, CDR2 SASEGT. The J segment lost 2 bases and the V segment lost 4 bases, leaving 7 bases of the junction unmatched. CDR3 length equals 15 residues. The CDR3 protein is CASSGTGTANYGYTF. Here the CDR3 DNA reads TGTGCCAGCAGTGGTACAGGGACAGCAAACTATGGCTACACCTTC.

The chain has TRBV27 and TRBJ2-3; 8 nucleotides match TRBD2. V shed 4 bases and J 5 bases; nucleotides not matched to a gene: 23. The CDR3 totals 20 residues. CDR1 and CDR2 (germline): MNHEY, SMNVEV (reference sequence). CDR3 in amino acids: CASSSLRRERGLGGEDTQYF. The CDR3 nucleotides read TGTGCCAGCAGTTCCCTTCGGCGGGAGCGGGGCCTCGGGGGGGAAGATACGCAGTATTTT.

This CDR3 reads CASRLEWDSSLYGYTF. CDR3 bases: TGTGCCAGCAGGTTGGAGTGGGACAGTTCACTCTATGGCTACACCTTC. The chain joins TRBV28 to TRBJ1-2, with TRBD1 identical over 7 bases. Germline values: CDR1 MDHEN, CDR2 SYDVKM. Germline trimming cut 6 bases from V and 4 bases from J; bases unmatched to any gene: 14. The CDR3 has 16 amino acids.

J is TRBJ1-5 and V is TRBV19, with 9 bases matching TRBD1. Germline trimming cut 3 bases from V and 3 bases from J; bases unmatched to any gene: 3. Looked up from germline, CDR1 is LNHDA and CDR2 is SQIVND (reference sequence). The CDR3 has 15 residues. The CDR3 region is CASSIDRGNNQPQHF. The CDR3 nucleotides read TGTGCCAGTAGTATTGACAGGGGGAACAATCAGCCCCAGCATTTT. Full variable domain (outside the CDR3, taken from reference TRBV19 and TRBJ1-5): DGGITQSPKYLFRKEGQNVTLSCEQNLNHDAMYWYRQDPGQGLRLIYYSQIVNDFQKGDIAEGYSVSREKKESFPLTVTSAQKNPTAFYLCASSIDRGNNQPQHFGDGTRLSIL.

The V and J genes are TRBV7-2 and TRBJ1-1, with unresolved D. The CDR3 contains 14 residues. The germline V gene has CDR1 SGHTA and CDR2 FQGNSA. The V and J ends lost 3 bases and 7 bases respectively, with 15 bases between them. CDR3 nucleotide sequence: TGTGCCAGCAGCTTTAGATGGGAGACGGATGAAGCTTTCTTT. Translating it yields CASSFRWETDEAFF.

The rearrangement joins TRBV5-1 to TRBJ2-7, with 9 bases lining up with TRBD1. V dropped 4 bases and J dropped 4; count of bases not matched to a gene: 6. Germline V lookup: CDR1 SGHRS, CDR2 YFSETQ. The CDR3 sequence is 14 residues long. The CDR3 protein is CASSTGTGNYEQYF. The CDR3 DNA is TGCGCCAGCAGCACAGGGACAGGGAATTACGAGCAGTACTTC.

The chain joins TRBV19 to TRBJ1-5, with D perhaps matching TRBD1 (6 bases). The CDR3 has 16 amino acids. Trimming pared 2 bases from V and 7 bases from J, leaving 18 bases between. From germline, CDR1 is LNHDA and CDR2 SQIVND (reference sequence). The CDR3 DNA reads as TGTGCCAGTAGTATATACAGGGAGGGCCGGCGGCAGCCCCAGCATTTT. It yields the protein CASSIYREGRRQPQHF. The variable domain in full, completed from reference TRBV19 and TRBJ1-5, reads DGGITQSPKYLFRKEGQNVTLSCEQNLNHDAMYWYRQDPGQGLRLIYYSQIVNDFQKGDIAEGYSVSREKKESFPLTVTSAQKNPTAFYLCASSIYREGRRQPQHFGDGTRLSIL.

The J gene is TRBJ1-2, the V gene TRBV11-2; D might be TRBD1 (5 bases). CDR1 and CDR2 from the germline V gene are SGHAT and FQNNGV. Trimming pared 0 bases from V and 2 bases from J, leaving 10 bases between. The CDR3 has 15 residues. The CDR3 DNA is TGTGCCAGCAGCTTAGAATATGGGGGGAACTATGGCTACACCTTC. It translates to CASSLEYGGNYGYTF.